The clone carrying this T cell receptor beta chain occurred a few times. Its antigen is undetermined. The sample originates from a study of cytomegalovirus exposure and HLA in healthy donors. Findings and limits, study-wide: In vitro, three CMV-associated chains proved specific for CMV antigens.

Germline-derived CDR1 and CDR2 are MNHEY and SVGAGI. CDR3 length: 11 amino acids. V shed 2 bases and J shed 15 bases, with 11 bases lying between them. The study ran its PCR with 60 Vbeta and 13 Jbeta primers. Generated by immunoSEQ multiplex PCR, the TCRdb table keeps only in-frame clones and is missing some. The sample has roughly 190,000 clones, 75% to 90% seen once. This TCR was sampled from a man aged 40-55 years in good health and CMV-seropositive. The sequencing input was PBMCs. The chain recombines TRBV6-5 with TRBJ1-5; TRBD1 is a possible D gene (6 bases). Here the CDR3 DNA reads TGTGCCAGCAGTTACCGGGACAAAATGCATTTT. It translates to CASSYRDKMHF.